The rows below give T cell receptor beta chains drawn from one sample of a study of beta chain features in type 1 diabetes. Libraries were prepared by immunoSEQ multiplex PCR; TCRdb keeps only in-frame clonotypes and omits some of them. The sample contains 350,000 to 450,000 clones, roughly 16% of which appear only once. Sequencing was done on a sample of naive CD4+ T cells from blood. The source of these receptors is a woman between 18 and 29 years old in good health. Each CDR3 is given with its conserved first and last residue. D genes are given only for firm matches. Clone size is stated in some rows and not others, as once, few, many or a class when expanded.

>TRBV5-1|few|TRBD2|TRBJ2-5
CASGPWGGFQETQYF
TGCGCCAGCGGGCCGTGGGGGGGATTCCAAGAGACCCAGTACTTC
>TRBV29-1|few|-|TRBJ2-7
CSFRGNYEQYF
TGCAGCTTTCGAGGGAACTACGAGCAGTACTTC
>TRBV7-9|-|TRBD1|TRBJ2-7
CASSHAGTVINEQYF
TGTGCCAGCAGCCACGCCGGGACAGTAATTAACGAGCAGTACTTC
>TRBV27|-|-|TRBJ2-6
CASSPDRAPLSGANVLTF
TGTGCCAGCAGTCCCGACAGAGCCCCTCTCTCTGGGGCCAACGTCCTGACTTTC
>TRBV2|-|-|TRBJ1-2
CASSPVYGYTF
TGTGCCAGCAGTCCTGTATATGGCTACACCTTC
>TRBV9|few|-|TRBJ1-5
CASSEGTSINQPQHF
TGTGCCAGCAGCGAGGGGACAAGTATTAATCAGCCCCAGCATTTT
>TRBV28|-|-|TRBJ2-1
CASRDGENEQFF
TGTGCCAGCAGGGACGGGGAGAATGAGCAGTTCTTC
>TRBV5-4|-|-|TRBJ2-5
CASSRDKTFQETQYF
TGTGCCAGCTCCCGGGACAAAACTTTCCAAGAGACCCAGTACTTC
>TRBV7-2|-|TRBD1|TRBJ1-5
CASSPTGPKSNQPQHF
TGTGCCAGCAGTCCGACAGGGCCTAAGAGCAATCAGCCCCAGCATTTT
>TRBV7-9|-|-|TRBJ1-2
CASSLQGVGIGGYTF
TGTGCCAGCAGCTTACAAGGGGTGGGCATTGGTGGCTACACCTTC
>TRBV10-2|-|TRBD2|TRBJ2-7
CASSLAGSSYEQYF
TGCGCCAGCAGTCTAGCGGGATCCTCCTACGAGCAGTACTTC
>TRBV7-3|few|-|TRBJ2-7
CASSLGDHEQYF
TGTGCCAGCAGCCTAGGAGACCACGAGCAGTACTTC
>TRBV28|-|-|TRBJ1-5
CASSIIQGEDQPQHF
TGTGCCAGCAGTATTATACAGGGTGAAGATCAGCCCCAGCATTTT
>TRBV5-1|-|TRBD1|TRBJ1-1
CASTIATGANTEAFF
TGCGCCAGCACAATCGCTACAGGGGCCAACACTGAAGCTTTCTTT
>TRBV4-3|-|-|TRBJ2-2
CASSQYRVGELFF
TGCGCCAGCAGCCAATACAGGGTCGGGGAGCTGTTTTTT
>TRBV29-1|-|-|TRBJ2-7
CSVVGAGISEQYF
TGCAGCGTTGTGGGGGCAGGGATCAGCGAGCAGTACTTC
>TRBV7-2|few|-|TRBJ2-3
CASSSVGADTQYF
TGTGCCAGCAGCTCGGTAGGGGCCGATACGCAGTATTTT
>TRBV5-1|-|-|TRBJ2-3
CASRYSTDTQYF
TGCGCCAGCAGATATAGCACAGATACGCAGTATTTT